Below, 26 T cell receptor beta chains from the same sample are listed, as sequenced in a study of T-cell memory formation after mild COVID-19. Each CDR3 protein is one row after TCRdb ran MiXCR on the 5' RACE reads. The repertoire holds about 310,000 distinct CDR3 sequences, with roughly 19% as singletons. Sequencing was carried out using PBMCs or a T cell subset sorted from them (not recorded which). The receptors shown here come from a man between 18 and 35 years old who had mild COVID-19 (a few samples of this study predate the infection). Cell type and time point are not known.

A single count supports this clonotype. The genes are TRBV6-1 and TRBJ2-3, with 10 bases aligning to TRBD1. Looked up from germline, CDR1 is MNHNS and CDR2 is SASEGT. The CDR3 runs 16 residues. With 6 bases clipped from V and 4 bases from J, the junction kept 10 bases outside the gene matches. CDR3 in amino acids: CASRGEGQGWSDTQYF. The CDR3 region has the DNA TGTGCCAGCAGGGGCGAGGGACAGGGGTGGTCAGATACGCAGTATTTT.

The chain recombines TRBV5-6 with TRBJ2-3; D is perhaps TRBD1 (5 bases). This CDR3 has 17 residues. Germline V gives CDR1 SGHDT, CDR2 YYEEEE. Trimming left V 3 bases short and J 0 bases short, with 17 bases between. Here the CDR3 reads CASSWDQGSFSTDTQYF. DNA for the CDR3: TGTGCCAGCAGCTGGGATCAGGGTTCCTTTAGCACAGATACGCAGTATTTT.

This clonotype has at least ten counts. The chain is built from TRBV7-3 and TRBJ2-1; TRBD2 is a possible D gene (5 bases). Trimming pared 6 bases from V and 5 bases from J, leaving 14 bases between. The CDR3 has 14 residues. Germline lookup yields CDR1 SGHTA and CDR2 FQGTGA. CDR3 nucleotides: TGTGCCAGCAGTTCGGGGAGACTAAACAATGAGCAGTTCTTC. Protein: CASSSGRLNNEQFF.

This clonotype was counted between two and nine times. This chain joins TRBV7-3 and TRBJ2-2; TRBD1 or TRBD2 may be the D gene (5 bases each). Between the trimmed V and J ends, which lost 5 bases and 7 bases, there was a span of 23 bases. Germline V gene lookup returns CDR1 SGHTA and CDR2 FQGTGA. CDR3 length equals 17 residues. The DNA for the CDR3 is TGTGCCAGCAGCCCGGGACCACCGCAGTCGTCTGGCGGGGAGCTGTTTTTT. As protein: CASSPGPPQSSGGELFF.

The rearrangement joins TRBV6-5 to TRBJ2-6; D is uncertain. CDR1 MNHEY and CDR2 SVGAGI come from the germline V gene. With 6 bases removed from V and 5 bases from J, the gap between germline ends came to 17 bases. The CDR3 totals 16 residues. For the CDR3, the DNA is TGTGCCAGCAGCTCCGGAAACTTGGTTAGGGCCAACGTCCTGACTTTC. Its protein product is CASSSGNLVRANVLTF.

J is TRBJ1-2 and V is TRBV7-9, with 7 bases lining up with TRBD1. V shed 5 bases, J shed 0 bases, and the junction held 3 bases outside the gene matches. CDR1 is SEHNR and CDR2 is FQNEAQ in the germline V gene (reference sequence). The CDR3 runs to 14 residues. The CDR3 sequence: CASSNRGANYGYTF. CDR3 sequence (DNA): TGTGCCAGCAGCAACAGGGGAGCTAACTATGGCTACACCTTC.

The rearrangement uses TRBV5-1 and TRBJ1-2, with D unclear. Germline V lookup: CDR1 SGHRS, CDR2 YFSETQ. Trimming stripped 0 bases from V and 4 bases from J, with 10 bases between. CDR3 size: 14 residues. CDR3 DNA: TGCGCCAGCAGCTTGGGGTCGACTTTCTATGGCTACACCTTC. It translates to CASSLGSTFYGYTF.

V usage is TRBV14 and J usage is TRBJ1-1; a possible D gene is TRBD1 (6 bases). Trimming left V 6 bases short and J 1 base short, with 24 bases between. Germline assignment: CDR1 SGHDN and CDR2 FVKESK. The CDR3 is 18 amino acids. The CDR3 loop reads CASSPKLDRKERNTEAFF. DNA of the CDR3: TGTGCCAGCAGTCCTAAACTCGACAGGAAGGAGCGGAACACTGAAGCTTTCTTT.

This clonotype occurred a few times. This chain joins TRBV20-1 and TRBJ2-1, with TRBD2 identical over 8 bases. The germline gives CDR1 DFQATT, CDR2 SNEGSKA (reference sequence). CDR3 length: 15 residues. The ends lost 5 bases at V and 0 bases at J; junction bases unmatched: 6. CDR3 sequence (DNA): TGCAGTGCTCCCCGGGGGGGGATCTCCTACAATGAGCAGTTCTTC. Residues: CSAPRGGISYNEQFF.

This clonotype was counted between two and nine times. The chain links TRBV5-1 to TRBJ2-7; 8 positions match TRBD2. CDR1 and CDR2 from the germline V gene are SGHRS and YFSETQ. The CDR3 covers 13 residues. With 4 bases clipped from V and 6 bases from J, the junction kept 6 bases outside the gene matches. CDR3 amino acids: CASSPSGGVEQYV. CDR3 DNA: TGCGCCAGCAGCCCCTCCGGGGGGGTCGAGCAGTACGTC.

This clonotype was counted only a few times. This rearrangement joins TRBV3-1 to TRBJ2-3, with 11 bases fitting TRBD1. CDR3 length: 16 residues. Germline values: CDR1 LGHDT, CDR2 YNNKEL (reference sequence). J was trimmed by 5 bases and V by 3 bases; bases with no gene match: 7. CDR3 DNA: TGTGCCAGCAGCCAGGCCTGGACAGGGGGCAAAGATACGCAGTATTTT. Residues: CASSQAWTGGKDTQYF.

The chain carries TRBV5-1 and TRBJ1-1; tentative D call: TRBD1 (5 bases). From germline, CDR1 is SGHRS and CDR2 YFSETQ. The CDR3 loop spans 14 amino acids. Between the trimmed V and J ends, which lost 4 bases and 1 base, there was a span of 11 bases. The CDR3 region has the DNA TGCGCCAGCAGCCCGGGACCGAGGAACACTGAAGCTTTCTTT. It specifies CASSPGPRNTEAFF.

The chain links TRBV6-5 to TRBJ1-2; no reliable D call. CDR3 length: 13 residues. CDR1 is MNHEY and CDR2 is SVGAGI in the germline V gene. Trimming shortened V by 6 bases and J by 4 bases, and 12 bases separated the two germline ends. The CDR3 coding sequence is TGTGCCAGCAGCTCAGCCGGCCCCTATGGCTACACCTTC. Its translation is CASSSAGPYGYTF.

The chain recombines TRBV29-1 with TRBJ1-5, with 8 bases identical to TRBD1. The CDR3 consists of 14 residues. Germline CDR1 reads SQVTM; CDR2 reads ANQGSEA. After removal of 6 bases from V and 5 bases from J, the junction contained 9 bases not matched to a gene. The CDR3 sequence is CSVPQLRGHQPQHF. As DNA, the CDR3 is TGCAGCGTACCTCAGCTCAGGGGGCATCAGCCCCAGCATTTT. The entire variable domain, with the rest obtained from reference TRBV29-1 and TRBJ1-5, is as follows: SAVISQKPSRDICQRGTSLTIQCQVDSQVTMMFWYRQQPGQSLTLIATANQGSEATYESGFVIDKFPISRPNLTFSTLTVSNMSPEDSSIYLCSVPQLRGHQPQHFGDGTRLSIL.

The J gene is TRBJ2-7, the V gene TRBV20-1; a weak D match, TRBD1 (7 bases). The CDR3 covers 13 residues. The germline V gene encodes CDR1 DFQATT and CDR2 SNEGSKA (reference sequence). V was shortened by 4 bases and J by 3 bases, with 13 bases between the two germline ends. CDR3 residues: CSATPGGLYEQYV. In DNA, the CDR3 is TGCAGTGCTACCCCAGGGGGGCTCTACGAGCAGTACGTC.

Concerning this clonotype itself: The conserved final phenylalanine or tryptophan is absent from the CDR3, which likely points to a read error. This chain joins TRBV18 and TRBJ2-1; D is unresolved. Germline V CDR1 and CDR2: KGHSH, LQKENI. The CDR3 runs to 14 residues. The V end lost 1 base, the J end lost 6 bases, and 10 bases lay between the germline ends. The CDR3 DNA sequence: TGTGCCAGCTCACCACAGGAGCGTTCCAATGAGCAGTTCGTC. The encoded protein is CASSPQERSNEQFV.

The J gene is TRBJ2-7, the V gene TRBV15, with unresolved D. The CDR3 is made up of 14 amino acids. Germline-derived CDR1 and CDR2 are LNHNV and YYDKDF (reference sequence). V was pared by 1 base and J by 3 bases, with 10 bases between. The CDR3 sequence is CATSRGEVSYEQYV. The DNA of the CDR3 is TGTGCCACCAGCAGAGGAGAGGTGAGCTACGAGCAGTACGTC.

V usage is TRBV3-1 and J usage is TRBJ1-6; D ambiguous. Germline V lookup: CDR1 LGHDT, CDR2 YNNKEL (reference sequence). This CDR3 has 14 residues. Trimming removed 3 bases at V and 8 bases at J, with 11 bases between. CDR3 loop: CASSQETDYSPLHF. The CDR3, as DNA: TGTGCCAGCAGCCAGGAAACCGACTATTCACCCCTCCACTTT.

This clonotype turned up a few times. The chain is built from TRBV7-8 and TRBJ2-3; the match to TRBD2 covers 12 bases. The CDR3 has 16 residues. Trimming took 0 bases from V and 4 from J; bases not matched to a gene: 2. Germline loops: CDR1 SGHVS, CDR2 FQNEAQ. The CDR3 DNA is TGTGCCAGCAGCTTAGCGCCTAGCGGGGGGGCAGATACGCAGTATTTT. Residues: CASSLAPSGGADTQYF.

V is TRBV7-2 and J is TRBJ1-4; D is perhaps TRBD1 (6 bases). Trimming took off 1 base at V and 1 base at J, with 13 bases between the two ends. CDR1 SGHTA and CDR2 FQGNSA come from the germline V gene. The CDR3 consists of 17 residues. CDR3 sequence reads: CASSLDGRGQTNEKLFF. CDR3 nucleotide sequence: TGTGCCAGCAGCTTAGATGGCAGGGGTCAAACTAATGAAAAACTGTTTTTT.

The V gene is TRBV12-3 or TRBV12-4, the J gene TRBJ1-3, with D hard to call. Trimming left V 6 bases short and J 0 bases short, with 9 bases between. The CDR3 runs to 14 residues. The CDR3 is CASRDWSSGNTIYF. In DNA, the CDR3 is TGTGCCAGCAGGGACTGGAGCTCTGGAAACACCATATATTTT.

This chain joins TRBV6-5 and TRBJ1-1, with a tentative D call TRBD1 (5 bases). Trimming pared 8 bases from V and 1 base from J, leaving 17 bases between. CDR3 length: 15 residues. Germline assignment: CDR1 MNHEY and CDR2 SVGAGI. The CDR3 reads CASVSFTGGNTEAFF. The CDR3 DNA reads as TGTGCCAGCGTATCCTTCACCGGGGGGAACACTGAAGCTTTCTTT.

The CDR3 is CASSSQGPRTDTQYF. CDR3 DNA sequence: TGCGCCAGCAGCTCACAAGGCCCTAGGACAGATACGCAGTATTTT. The genes are TRBV5-1 and TRBJ2-3; D is unresolved. Germline V CDR1 and CDR2: SGHRS, YFSETQ. Trimming shortened V by 3 bases and J by 3 bases, and 14 bases separated the two germline ends. The length of the CDR3 is 15 residues.

This clonotype was observed a handful of times. The chain recombines TRBV7-2 with TRBJ1-3; D is uncertain. Germline CDR1 is SGHTA and CDR2 is FQGNSA. Between the trimmed V and J ends, which lost 5 bases and 0 bases, there was a span of 11 bases. The length of the CDR3 is 15 residues. The CDR3 DNA is TGTGCCAGCAGCGACCGAGTTACCTCTGGAAACACCATATATTTT. Its protein is CASSDRVTSGNTIYF.

This clonotype was recorded at least ten times. The chain recombines TRBV12-3 or TRBV12-4 with TRBJ2-2; D ambiguous. V was cut by 1 base and J by 4 bases, with 7 bases left in between. The CDR3 has 14 amino acids. CDR3 sequence: CASSLGASTGELFF. CDR3 coding DNA: TGTGCCAGCAGTTTAGGTGCCAGCACCGGGGAGCTGTTTTTT.

The chain uses TRBV29-1 and TRBJ2-7, with D uncertain. The CDR3 sequence is 8 residues long. Germline V gene sequence: CDR1 SQVTM, CDR2 ANQGSEA. Trimming removed 3 bases at V and 6 bases at J, with 0 bases between. The CDR3 DNA sequence: TGCAGCGTTGACGAGCAGTACTTC. Residues: CSVDEQYF.